Each of the 20 T cell receptor beta chains below was sequenced from the same sample in a study of T-cell reconstitution after alpha-beta-depleted transplantation in children. Preparing the TCRbeta library involved the use of unique molecular identifiers. TCRdb re-called the PCR reads through MiXCR, storing one row per CDR3 protein. This sample carries about 980,000 distinct CDR3 sequences, 25% to 30% of them seen once, and the ten largest clones take roughly 31%. Source: PBMCs, mostly from graft donor cells, taken 360 days after TCRalphabeta/CD19-depleted stem cell transplant. These receptors came from a boy under two years old who had a stem cell transplant for SCID, so the T cells may come from the graft donor.

This clonotype showed up many times. The chain carries TRBV7-9 and TRBJ2-5; TRBD2 matches at 9 bases. Germline loops: CDR1 SEHNR, CDR2 FQNEAQ (reference sequence). J lost 5 bases, V lost 6 bases, and 4 bases had no gene match. The CDR3 is made up of 13 amino acids. The CDR3 DNA follows: TGTGCCAGCAGACAAAGCGGGGGGGAGACCCAGTACTTC. The encoded protein is CASRQSGGETQYF.

As DNA, the CDR3 is TGTGCCACCAGCCGGGACAGGGGTTACAATGAGCAGTTCTTC. Its translation is CATSRDRGYNEQFF. This chain links TRBV15 with TRBJ2-1, with 10 nucleotides matching TRBD1. CDR1 is LNHNV, CDR2 YYDKDF, per germline (reference sequence). Trimming removed 5 bases from V and 4 bases from J; junction bases left unmatched: 2. This CDR3 is built from 14 residues.

The gene calls are TRBV12-3 or TRBV12-4 and TRBJ1-1, with 9 bases fitting TRBD1. V shed 3 bases, J shed 0 bases, and the junction held 5 bases outside the gene matches. The CDR3 runs to 16 residues. CDR3 amino acids: CASSFWTGAMNTEAFF. In DNA, the CDR3 is TGTGCCAGCAGTTTCTGGACAGGGGCCATGAACACTGAAGCTTTCTTT.

The table lists this clonotype with a few counts. The CDR3 protein is CATSVGLASGTDTQYF. The CDR3, as DNA: TGTGCCACCAGTGTGGGACTGGCTAGCGGTACAGATACGCAGTATTTT. The rearrangement uses TRBV24-1 and TRBJ2-3, with TRBD2 matching over 7 bases. With 5 bases clipped from V and 3 bases from J, the junction kept 10 bases outside the gene matches. Germline CDR1 reads KGHDR; CDR2 reads SFDVKD. The CDR3 covers 16 residues.

This clonotype was recorded a few times. The chain combines TRBV20-1 with TRBJ2-3, with TRBD2 matching 8 bases. With 3 bases clipped from V and 2 bases from J, the junction kept 4 bases outside the gene matches. Germline V gene data show CDR1 as DFQATT and CDR2 as SNEGSKA (reference sequence). The CDR3 is 14 amino acids. CDR3 nucleotide sequence: TGCAGTGCTAGGATAGCGGGGCTCACAGATACGCAGTATTTT. This translates into CSARIAGLTDTQYF.

This clonotype was counted between two and nine times. This rearrangement joins TRBV5-1 to TRBJ2-7; D may be TRBD1 (5 bases). Trimming shortened V by 2 bases and J by 1 base, and 16 bases separated the two germline ends. The CDR3 sequence is 16 residues long. The germline V gene encodes CDR1 SGHRS and CDR2 YFSETQ. CDR3 loop: CASSFLGVEFSYEQYF. CDR3 DNA sequence: TGCGCCAGCAGCTTCCTAGGGGTCGAGTTTTCCTACGAGCAGTACTTC.

This clonotype was seen a handful of times. The chain joins TRBV12-3 or TRBV12-4 to TRBJ1-2; D gene unclear. Trimming left V 5 bases short and J 1 base short, with 11 bases between. CDR3 length: 14 residues. The CDR3 region has the DNA TGTGCCAGCAGTCGCAGTGGCAGTAACTATGGCTACACCTTC. Its translation: CASSRSGSNYGYTF.

This clonotype was counted many times. This rearrangement joins TRBV7-2 to TRBJ2-7, with a tentative D call TRBD2 (7 bases). The CDR3 contains 14 residues. V lost 0 bases and J 6 bases, leaving 12 bases between the germline ends. In germline, CDR1 is SGHTA, CDR2 FQGNSA. CDR3 residues: CASSLAGGPSEQYF. The CDR3 DNA reads as TGTGCCAGCAGCTTAGCGGGGGGGCCTTCCGAGCAGTACTTC.

The chain employs TRBV7-6 and TRBJ2-3; tentative D call: TRBD2 (7 bases). This CDR3 comprises 17 residues. V lost 0 bases and J 4 bases, leaving 17 bases between the germline ends. CDR1 and CDR2 (germline): SGHVS, FNYEAQ. The CDR3 is CASSLAMSPGGPDTQYF. In DNA, the CDR3 is TGTGCCAGCAGCTTAGCGATGTCTCCGGGGGGCCCAGATACGCAGTATTTT. The full variable domain, completed using reference TRBV7-6 and TRBJ2-3, is GAGVSQSPRYKVTKRGQDVALRCDPISGHVSLYWYRQALGQGPEFLTYFNYEAQQDKSGLPNDRFSAERPEGSISTLTIQRTEQRDSAMYRCASSLAMSPGGPDTQYFGPGTRLTVL.

The CDR3 DNA is TGTGCCAGCAGTTGGAGACAGATGTACGAGCAGTACTTC. This encodes CASSWRQMYEQYF. The chain links TRBV12-3 or TRBV12-4 to TRBJ2-7; possibly TRBD1 for D (5 bases). Trimming cost V 4 bases and J 4 bases, with 11 bases left between them. The CDR3 runs to 13 residues.

The V call is TRBV20-1, the J call TRBJ2-1, with 8 bases aligning to TRBD2. V lost 5 bases and J lost 10; bases outside the gene matches: 13. CDR1 is DFQATT and CDR2 is SNEGSKA in the germline V gene (reference sequence). CDR3 length equals 14 residues. CDR3 DNA: TGCAGTGCTGGAGGACTAGCCCATTTAGGGGAGCAGTTCTTC. Amino acids: CSAGGLAHLGEQFF.

The V call is TRBV20-1, the J call TRBJ2-3; D not resolved. Trimming cost V 1 base and J 2 bases, with 7 bases left between them. The CDR3 totals 13 residues. CDR1 and CDR2 from the germline V gene are DFQATT and SNEGSKA (reference sequence). The DNA of the CDR3 is TGCAGTGCTAGAGTTCCAGACACAGATACGCAGTATTTT. Residues: CSARVPDTDTQYF.

This clonotype occurred a few times. V gene TRBV5-1 combines with J gene TRBJ2-1; D possibly matches TRBD1 or TRBD2 (5 bases each). CDR1 and CDR2 (germline): SGHRS, YFSETQ. There are 16 residues in the CDR3. The V gene lost 4 bases and the J gene lost 0 bases, with 14 bases spanning the gap. CDR3 sequence reads: CASSNGADSSYNEQFF. The CDR3 DNA is TGCGCCAGCAGCAACGGGGCGGATTCCTCCTACAATGAGCAGTTCTTC. The complete variable domain, with remaining parts taken from reference TRBV5-1 and TRBJ2-1, reads KAGVTQTPRYLIKTRGQQVTLSCSPISGHRSVSWYQQTPGQGLQFLFEYFSETQRNKGNFPGRFSGRQFSNSRSEMNVSTLELGDSALYLCASSNGADSSYNEQFFGPGTRLTVL.

The table lists this clonotype with many counts. The chain combines TRBV4-3 with TRBJ2-7; D is ambiguous. The germline V gene has CDR1 LGHNA and CDR2 YSLEER. CDR3 length: 14 residues. Trimming removed 0 bases at V and 0 bases at J, with 6 bases between. The CDR3 DNA reads as TGCGCCAGCAGCCAAGAGTCCGTCTCCTACGAGCAGTACTTC. Its protein is CASSQESVSYEQYF.

The chain couples TRBV12-3 or TRBV12-4 to TRBJ2-7; D unclear. V was shortened by 6 bases and J by 4 bases, with 13 bases between the two germline ends. The CDR3 contains 13 residues. CDR3: CASRKSQLYEQYF. The CDR3 nucleotides are TGTGCCAGCAGGAAATCCCAGCTTTACGAGCAGTACTTC.

This clonotype was detected ten times or more. The chain couples TRBV9 to TRBJ2-1, with D possibly matching TRBD2 (5 bases). The CDR3 has 15 amino acids. Germline CDR1 is SGDLS and CDR2 is YYNGEE. Trimming shortened V by 1 base and J by 3 bases, and 11 bases separated the two germline ends. The CDR3 nucleotides are TGTGCCAGCAGCGTATCGGCGGGCGGCTACAATGAGCAGTTCTTC. This sequence encodes CASSVSAGGYNEQFF.

Only a few counts were recorded for this clonotype. The chain joins TRBV5-6 to TRBJ2-1; D unresolved. The germline V gene has CDR1 SGHDT and CDR2 YYEEEE. This CDR3 is built from 15 residues. The germline V and J ends were trimmed by 4 bases and 0 bases, with 11 bases remaining between them. The CDR3 loop is CASSPATSSYNEQFF. CDR3 bases: TGTGCCAGCAGCCCGGCCACAAGCTCCTACAATGAGCAGTTCTTC.

The chain carries TRBV20-1 and TRBJ2-2; no definite D call. The CDR3 has 14 residues. The ends were cut back, 6 bases at V and 0 bases at J, with 11 bases in the middle. In germline, CDR1 is DFQATT, CDR2 SNEGSKA (reference sequence). The CDR3: CSALTRPNTGELFF. In DNA, the CDR3 is TGCAGTGCCCTCACCCGCCCGAACACCGGGGAGCTGTTTTTT.

As DNA, the CDR3 is TGTGCCATCAAAGGAGGACAGGGTCTCAACAATGAGCAGTTCTTC. Its protein is CAIKGGQGLNNEQFF. V is TRBV10-3 and J is TRBJ2-1; 8 bases are a match to TRBD1. Germline loops: CDR1 ENHRY, CDR2 SYGVKD. This CDR3 comprises 15 residues. With V trimmed by 7 bases and J by 5 bases, 10 bases remained unmatched.

The table lists this clonotype with a few counts. V is TRBV18 and J is TRBJ2-1, with TRBD2 matching 11 bases. The CDR3 runs 15 residues. J gave up 5 bases and V 4 bases, and 4 bases lay outside the gene matches. CDR1 and CDR2 (germline): KGHSH, LQKENI. The CDR3, as DNA: TGTGCCAGCTCACAGGGACTAGCGGAAGACAATGAGCAGTTCTTC. Its translation: CASSQGLAEDNEQFF.